This T cell receptor beta chain was sequenced for a study of T cells in Graves' hyperthyroidism and ophthalmopathy. Study-wide findings and caveats: In blood, most of the thyroid clonotypes expanded above 0.001 were also present.

Diagnosis relied on clinical symptoms, serum thyroxine and TRAb, thyroid ultrasound and orbital computed tomography. Amplified TCR beta CDR3 regions derived from RNA transcripts. The TCR CDR3 was amplified in a first-round RT-PCR using the HTBI primer set. TCRdb re-derived calls from the multiplex PCR reads in MiXCR, one entry per CDR3 protein. The repertoire consists of around 430,000 distinct CDR3 sequences, with more than 12% occurring once and the leading ten covering around a third. Points on this clonotype: Antigen unknown.

The sequence was collected from a woman aged 30 to 39 with Graves' hyperthyroidism. Sample: blood.

The CDR3 sequence: CASSSRWTQYF. CDR3 coding DNA: TGTGCCAGCAGTTCCCGGTGGACCCAGTACTTC. The chain uses TRBV6-1 and TRBJ2-5; D gene uncertain. This CDR3 is 11 amino acids long. Germline loops: CDR1 MNHNS, CDR2 SASEGT. The ends were cut back, 5 bases at V and 7 bases at J, with 8 bases in the middle.